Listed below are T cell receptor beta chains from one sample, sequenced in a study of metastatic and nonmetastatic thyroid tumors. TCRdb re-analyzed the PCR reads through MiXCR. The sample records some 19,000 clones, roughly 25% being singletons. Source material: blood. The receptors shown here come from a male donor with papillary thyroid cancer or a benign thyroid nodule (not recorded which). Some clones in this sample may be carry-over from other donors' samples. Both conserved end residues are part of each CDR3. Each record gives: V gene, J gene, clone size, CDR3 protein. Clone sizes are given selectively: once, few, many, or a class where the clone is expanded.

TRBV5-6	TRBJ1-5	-	CASSKGQGLYQPQHF
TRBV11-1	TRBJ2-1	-	CASSLSSQAGGRQNEQFF
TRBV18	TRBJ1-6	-	CASSLDRGHSPLHF
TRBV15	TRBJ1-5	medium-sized	CATSRDPNQPQHF
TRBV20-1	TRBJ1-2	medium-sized	CSATPDPGNYGYTF
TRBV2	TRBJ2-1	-	CASSRGTSVAEQFF
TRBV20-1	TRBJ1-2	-	CSARDKGQGSGYTF
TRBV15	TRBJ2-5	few	CATRGGIDRGRQETQYF
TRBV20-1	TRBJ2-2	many	CSAPGTSGGGNTGELFF
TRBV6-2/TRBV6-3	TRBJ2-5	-	CASSYGQTQETQYF
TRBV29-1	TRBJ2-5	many	CSVEAFRETQYF
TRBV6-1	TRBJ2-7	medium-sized	CASSKRLAGKNEQYF
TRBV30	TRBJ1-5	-	CACSLQNDQPQHF
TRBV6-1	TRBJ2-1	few	CASTDGGGRAGDEQFF
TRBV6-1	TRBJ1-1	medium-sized	CASSERGRGWTEAFF
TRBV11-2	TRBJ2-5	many	CASSSRMVGETQYF
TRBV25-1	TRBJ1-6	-	CASRGRGNSPLHF
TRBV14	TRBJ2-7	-	CASSLICRGAFEQYF
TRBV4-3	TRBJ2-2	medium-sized	CASSQEARNTGELFF
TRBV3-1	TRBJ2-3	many	CASSQNAGHQATDTQYF
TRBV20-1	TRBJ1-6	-	CSVTDRDSSPLHF
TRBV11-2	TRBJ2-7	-	CASSPRQDSYEQYF
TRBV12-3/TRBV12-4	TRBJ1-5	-	CASSLGGQPQHF
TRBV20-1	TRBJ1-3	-	CSAHRRGSGNTIYF
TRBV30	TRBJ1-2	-	CAWREGNPSYGYTF
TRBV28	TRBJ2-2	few	CASSPGTRGSFGGELFF
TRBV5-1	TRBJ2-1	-	CASSYGADNEQFF
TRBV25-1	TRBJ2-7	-	CASSPPGQGTHEQYF
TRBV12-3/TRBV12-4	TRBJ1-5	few	CASSLLEVQPQHF
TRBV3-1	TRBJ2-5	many	CASSPFSGVQETQYF
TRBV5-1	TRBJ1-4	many	CASSPQQGSNEKLFF
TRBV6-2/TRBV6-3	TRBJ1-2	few	CASSYSWGTGYGYTF
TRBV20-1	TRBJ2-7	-	CSARGAGGHLSDYEQYF
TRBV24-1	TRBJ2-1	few	CATSDLGGLSYNEQFF
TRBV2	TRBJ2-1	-	CVSSEARGDNEQFF
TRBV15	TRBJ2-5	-	CATSRDEGETQYF
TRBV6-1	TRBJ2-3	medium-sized	CASTPIPSTDTQYF
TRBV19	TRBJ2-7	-	CASSRGPGQISYEQYF
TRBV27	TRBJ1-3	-	CASSLSGAGNTIYF
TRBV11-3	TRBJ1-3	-	CASREDSGNTIYF
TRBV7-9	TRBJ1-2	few	CASSLSNLYGYTF